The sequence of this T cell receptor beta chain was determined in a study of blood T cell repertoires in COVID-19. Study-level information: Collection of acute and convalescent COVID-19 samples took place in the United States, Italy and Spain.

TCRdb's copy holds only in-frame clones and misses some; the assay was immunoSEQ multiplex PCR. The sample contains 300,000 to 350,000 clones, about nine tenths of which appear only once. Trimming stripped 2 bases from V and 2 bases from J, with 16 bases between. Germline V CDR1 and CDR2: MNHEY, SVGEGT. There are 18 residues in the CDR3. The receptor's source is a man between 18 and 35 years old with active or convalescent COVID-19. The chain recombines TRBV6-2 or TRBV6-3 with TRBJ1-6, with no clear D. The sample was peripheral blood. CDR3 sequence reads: CASSYPSSGFTYNSPLHF. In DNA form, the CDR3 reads TGTGCCAGCAGTTACCCATCGTCGGGGTTCACCTATAATTCACCCCTCCACTTT.